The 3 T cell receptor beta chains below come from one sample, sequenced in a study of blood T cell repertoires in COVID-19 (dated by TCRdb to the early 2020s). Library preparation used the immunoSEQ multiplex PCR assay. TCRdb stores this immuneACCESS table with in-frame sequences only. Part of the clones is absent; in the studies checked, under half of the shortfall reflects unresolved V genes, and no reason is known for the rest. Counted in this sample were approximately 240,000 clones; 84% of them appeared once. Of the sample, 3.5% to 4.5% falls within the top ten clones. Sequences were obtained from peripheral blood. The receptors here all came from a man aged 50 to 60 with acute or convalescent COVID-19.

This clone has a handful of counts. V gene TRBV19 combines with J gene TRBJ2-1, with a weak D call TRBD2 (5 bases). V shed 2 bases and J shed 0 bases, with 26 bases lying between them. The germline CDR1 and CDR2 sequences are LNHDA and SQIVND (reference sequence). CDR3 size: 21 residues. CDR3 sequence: CASSIFGSDYHGVSSYNEQFF. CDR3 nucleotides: TGTGCCAGTAGTATATTCGGCTCTGACTACCACGGGGTAAGCTCCTACAATGAGCAGTTCTTC.

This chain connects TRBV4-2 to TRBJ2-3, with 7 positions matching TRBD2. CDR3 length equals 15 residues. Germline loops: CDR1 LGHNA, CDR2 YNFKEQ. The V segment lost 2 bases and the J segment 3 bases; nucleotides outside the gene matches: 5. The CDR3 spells CASSQLAGVTDTQYF. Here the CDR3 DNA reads TGTGCCAGCAGCCAACTCGCGGGAGTAACAGATACGCAGTATTTT.

CDR3 nucleotides: TGTGCCAGTAGCCTCCTAGCGGGGGTCACAGATACGCAGTATTTT. Protein sequence: CASSLLAGVTDTQYF. The V call is TRBV19, the J call TRBJ2-3; 10 bases agree with TRBD2. V lost 6 bases, J lost 2 bases, and 5 bases stayed unmatched. Germline CDR1 and CDR2: LNHDA and SQIVND (reference sequence). The CDR3 totals 15 residues.